Listed here are 27 T cell receptor beta chains from one sample, sequenced in a study of cytomegalovirus exposure and HLA in healthy donors. Both 60 Vbeta primers and 13 Jbeta primers went into the PCR. TCRdb keeps only in-frame clones here, not all; method: immunoSEQ multiplex PCR. The table lists 160,000 or so clones, roughly 76% of them singletons. The sequenced sample consisted of PBMCs. The receptor set was obtained from a woman aged 50 to 60 in good health and CMV-seronegative.

V usage is TRBV6-1 and J usage is TRBJ2-1; possible D gene TRBD2, 5 bases. The CDR3 totals 15 residues. Germline V gene lookup returns CDR1 MNHNS and CDR2 SASEGT. V dropped 8 bases and J dropped 5 bases, with 19 bases sitting between them. CDR3 in amino acids: CASGFSELVNNEQFF. The CDR3 nucleotides are TGTGCCAGCGGCTTCTCGGAACTAGTTAACAATGAGCAGTTCTTC.

The chain employs TRBV7-2 and TRBJ1-2, with 7 bases fitting TRBD1. Trimming removed 3 bases from V and 4 bases from J; junction bases left unmatched: 8. The CDR3 is made up of 15 amino acids. CDR1 and CDR2 from the germline V gene are SGHTA and FQGNSA. The CDR3 DNA is TGTGCCAGCAGCTTTACTGGGACAGTTTCCTATGGCTACACCTTC. This codes for CASSFTGTVSYGYTF.

The chain carries TRBV9 and TRBJ2-7, with TRBD1 identical over 10 bases. The trim removed 3 bases at V and 5 bases at J, leaving 11 bases unmatched. This CDR3 has 16 amino acids. The germline V gene encodes CDR1 SGDLS and CDR2 YYNGEE. The CDR3 nucleotides are TGTGCCAGCAGCGCCTCCTACCGGACAGGGGGTGACGAGCAGTACTTC. Amino acid sequence: CASSASYRTGGDEQYF.

The CDR3, as DNA: TGTGCCAGCAGCTGGGGACAGGGAGTGGGCGAGCAGTACTTC. As protein: CASSWGQGVGEQYF. This chain joins TRBV5-6 and TRBJ2-7; 9 bases line up with TRBD1. The germline V gene has CDR1 SGHDT and CDR2 YYEEEE. The CDR3 runs 14 residues. Trimming at V came to 3 bases and at J to 6 bases, leaving 7 bases not matched to a gene.

The sample holds a few counts of this clone. In DNA form, the CDR3 reads TGTGCCAGCAGTTCCGGGACAGGGAGGGAAAAACTGTTTTTT. This gives the protein CASSSGTGREKLFF. The rearrangement joins TRBV6-5 to TRBJ1-4; TRBD1 aligns across 9 bases. Trimming at V came to 4 bases and at J to 8 bases, leaving 5 bases not matched to a gene. The CDR3 runs to 14 residues. Germline-derived CDR1 and CDR2 are MNHEY and SVGAGI.

A single count supports this clone. The chain employs TRBV9 and TRBJ2-7; 7 bases line up with TRBD1. Germline trimming cut 0 bases from V and 0 bases from J; bases unmatched to any gene: 0. Germline V gene sequence: CDR1 SGDLS, CDR2 YYNGEE. The CDR3 has 14 residues. The CDR3 DNA is TGTGCCAGCAGCGTAGAGGGGGCCTCCTACGAGCAGTACTTC. It yields the protein CASSVEGASYEQYF.

The CDR3 DNA sequence: TGCAGCGTCCACGGACGGGGGGCAGACACTGAAGCTTTCTTT. Protein sequence: CSVHGRGADTEAFF. This sequence joins TRBV29-1 and TRBJ1-1, with D perhaps TRBD1 (6 bases). The CDR3 sequence is 14 residues long. Germline V gene sequence: CDR1 SQVTM, CDR2 ANQGSEA. V dropped 6 bases and J dropped 3 bases, with 17 bases sitting between them.

Points on this clone: Other DNA sequences from this sample encode an identical CDR3 as well. The chain employs TRBV9 and TRBJ2-5; 10 nucleotides agree with TRBD2. V was clipped by 0 bases and J by 5 bases; unmatched bases: 4. Germline assignment: CDR1 SGDLS and CDR2 YYNGEE. The CDR3 covers 15 residues. Here the CDR3 reads CASSVVAGGRETQYF. The CDR3 DNA reads as TGTGCCAGCAGCGTAGTAGCGGGGGGAAGGGAGACCCAGTACTTC.

The chain joins TRBV5-6 to TRBJ1-4, with 9 bases matching TRBD1. The trim removed 3 bases at V and 4 bases at J, leaving 7 bases unmatched. The CDR3 runs 16 residues. Germline CDR1 reads SGHDT; CDR2 reads YYEEEE. The CDR3 loop is CASSSRTTGGNEKLFF. The CDR3 DNA sequence: TGTGCCAGCAGCTCTCGGACGACAGGGGGTAATGAAAAACTGTTTTTT.

The chain joins TRBV19 to TRBJ1-2; tentatively, D is TRBD1 (6 bases). Trimming took 3 bases from V and 0 from J, leaving 11 bases between them. This CDR3 comprises 15 residues. Germline loops: CDR1 LNHDA, CDR2 SQIVND (reference sequence). The CDR3 reads CASSIRDTTNYGYTF. The CDR3 region has the DNA TGTGCCAGTAGTATCCGGGACACTACTAACTATGGCTACACCTTC. Using reference TRBV19 and TRBJ1-2 for the parts outside the CDR3, the full variable domain is DGGITQSPKYLFRKEGQNVTLSCEQNLNHDAMYWYRQDPGQGLRLIYYSQIVNDFQKGDIAEGYSVSREKKESFPLTVTSAQKNPTAFYLCASSIRDTTNYGYTFGSGTRLTVV.

This clone has more than one count but fewer than ten. V and J are TRBV4-1 and TRBJ1-5; D may be TRBD1 (5 bases). Germline V gene data show CDR1 as MGHRA and CDR2 as YSYEKL. Trimming shortened V by 2 bases and J by 6 bases, and 8 bases separated the two germline ends. The CDR3 consists of 13 residues. CDR3 protein: CASSQRGSQPQHF. Written as DNA, the CDR3 is TGCGCCAGCAGCCAACGGGGGAGTCAGCCCCAGCATTTT.

The chain uses TRBV6-5 and TRBJ1-2, with D hard to call. V was shortened by 6 bases and J by 4 bases, with 12 bases between the two germline ends. This CDR3 is built from 13 residues. Germline CDR1 MNHEY, CDR2 SVGAGI. CDR3 nucleotides: TGTGCCAGCAGCTATAGAGAAGCCTATGGCTACACCTTC. It encodes CASSYREAYGYTF.

This clone showed up just once. The junction shows a germline mismatch at one end, possibly a read error. The V and J genes are TRBV7-9 and TRBJ2-3; 7 bases are shared with TRBD1. This CDR3 is 15 amino acids long. The V gene's germline CDR1 is SEHNR and CDR2 FQNEAQ (reference sequence). The CDR3 spells CSSSLGGRLTDTQYF. CDR3 nucleotide sequence: TGTTCCAGCAGCTTAGGGGGCCGGTTAACAGATACGCAGTATTTT.

J is TRBJ2-5 and V is TRBV27; 9 bases align to TRBD2. This CDR3 has 14 residues. The ends lost 5 bases at V and 2 bases at J; junction bases unmatched: 3. Germline-derived CDR1 and CDR2 are MNHEY and SMNVEV (reference sequence). This chain's CDR3 is CASSQTSGQETQYF. CDR3 sequence (DNA): TGTGCCAGCAGTCAGACTAGCGGACAAGAGACCCAGTACTTC.

Notes on this clone: The junction shows a germline mismatch at one end, possibly a read error. The chain couples TRBV7-9 to TRBJ2-1; 10 nucleotides line up with TRBD2. Germline CDR1 and CDR2: SEHNR and FQNEAQ (reference sequence). The CDR3 length is 19 residues. The CDR3 loop reads CSSSLASGGDIWSYNEQFF. CDR3 nucleotide sequence: TGTTCCAGCAGCTTAGCTAGCGGGGGTGATATTTGGTCCTACAATGAGCAGTTCTTC.

The rearrangement joins TRBV7-9 to TRBJ1-1; 7 bases map to TRBD1. Germline V lookup: CDR1 SEHNR, CDR2 FQNEAQ (reference sequence). V lost 1 base and J lost 1; bases outside the gene matches: 3. The CDR3 loop spans 15 amino acids. Here the CDR3 DNA reads TGTGCCAGCAGCTTAGGACAGGGCGGGAACACTGAAGCTTTCTTT. Protein: CASSLGQGGNTEAFF.

The V call is TRBV7-8, the J call TRBJ1-5; TRBD1 aligns across 7 bases. The germline V gene has CDR1 SGHVS and CDR2 FQNEAQ. The trim removed 5 bases at V and 7 bases at J, leaving 14 bases unmatched. The CDR3 runs 16 residues. This CDR3 is CASSQEGALGLQPQHF. In DNA form, the CDR3 reads TGTGCCAGCAGCCAGGAGGGGGCCTTGGGTCTACAGCCCCAGCATTTT.

This chain uses TRBV13 with TRBJ1-1, with D hard to call. The CDR3 consists of 15 residues. Trimming took off 2 bases at V and 1 base at J, with 11 bases between the two ends. Germline CDR1 reads PRHDT; CDR2 reads FYEKMQ (reference sequence). The DNA for the CDR3 is TGTGCCAGCAGCTTAAGTGAAGAGGAGAACACTGAAGCTTTCTTT. This gives the protein CASSLSEEENTEAFF.

The rearrangement uses TRBV4-3 and TRBJ2-5; 7 bases line up with TRBD1. Germline V gene lookup returns CDR1 LGHNA and CDR2 YSLEER. V was pared by 3 bases and J by 4 bases, with 8 bases of the junction left unmatched. The CDR3 has 15 residues. This chain's CDR3 is CASSQGRGLLETQYF. For the CDR3, the DNA is TGCGCCAGCAGCCAGGGTAGGGGGCTCTTAGAGACCCAGTACTTC.

The chain joins TRBV29-1 to TRBJ2-5; possibly TRBD2 for D (6 bases). The ends were cut back, 0 bases at V and 5 bases at J, with 16 bases in the middle. The CDR3 is made up of 15 amino acids. Germline V gene lookup returns CDR1 SQVTM and CDR2 ANQGSEA. CDR3 nucleotides: TGCAGCGTTGAAGATGGCCAGACTAGTGGTGAGACCCAGTACTTC. This encodes CSVEDGQTSGETQYF.

V usage is TRBV7-9 and J usage is TRBJ2-7; a possible D gene is TRBD2 (5 bases). Germline V CDR1 and CDR2: SEHNR, FQNEAQ (reference sequence). This CDR3 has 15 amino acids. V lost 1 base to trimming and J lost 1 base, with 11 bases between them. This CDR3 reads CASSLERSRSYEQYF. Written as DNA, the CDR3 is TGTGCCAGCAGCTTAGAGCGGAGCCGTTCCTACGAGCAGTACTTC.

The chain recombines TRBV14 with TRBJ2-7; D is possibly TRBD2 (5 bases). V was trimmed by 0 bases and J by 7 bases, leaving 10 bases between them. The germline gives CDR1 SGHDN, CDR2 FVKESK. This CDR3 comprises 13 residues. CDR3 DNA sequence: TGTGCCAGCAGCCAAGATCTAGCCAGTGAGCAGTACTTC. This encodes CASSQDLASEQYF.

In this sample, this clone turned up once. J is TRBJ2-7 and V is TRBV27, with 8 bases fitting TRBD2. Trimming took 4 bases from V and 4 from J; bases not matched to a gene: 6. The germline V gene has CDR1 MNHEY and CDR2 SMNVEV (reference sequence). The CDR3 is 14 amino acids. The CDR3 nucleotides read TGTGCCAGCAGTTCGCGGGGGGACGGGTACGAGCAGTACTTC. The encoded protein is CASSSRGDGYEQYF.

This chain connects TRBV25-1 to TRBJ2-7, with 8 bases aligning to TRBD2. V was pared by 2 bases and J by 7 bases, with 10 bases of the junction left unmatched. This CDR3 spans 15 amino acids. Germline V gene sequence: CDR1 MGHDK, CDR2 SYGVNS. CDR3 sequence reads: CASSEEVAGPGEQYF. The CDR3 DNA reads TGTGCCAGCAGTGAAGAAGTAGCGGGACCCGGGGAGCAGTACTTC.

CDR3 residues: CASSYASLGQAKLFF. CDR3 sequence (DNA): TGTGCCAGCAGTTACGCCTCTCTCGGACAGGCAAAACTGTTTTTT. The J gene is TRBJ1-4, the V gene TRBV6-5; 7 positions match TRBD1. The CDR3 length is 15 residues. V was clipped by 2 bases and J by 10 bases; unmatched bases: 10. Germline V gene lookup returns CDR1 MNHEY and CDR2 SVGAGI.

The chain uses TRBV2 and TRBJ1-5; the D gene is possibly TRBD1 (5 bases). CDR3 length: 13 amino acids. V was pared by 11 bases and J by 7 bases, with 18 bases between. Germline CDR1 and CDR2: SNHLY and FYNNEI. This CDR3 is CASLGQGAQPQHF. The CDR3 DNA sequence: TGTGCCTCCCTCGGGCAGGGCGCCCAGCCCCAGCATTTT.

The chain has TRBV27 and TRBJ2-3; possible D gene TRBD1, 6 bases. Germline values: CDR1 MNHEY, CDR2 SMNVEV (reference sequence). This CDR3 region has 12 residues. Trimming pared 4 bases from V and 6 bases from J, leaving 8 bases between. The CDR3 sequence: CASSSRGDTQYF. The CDR3 coding sequence is TGTGCCAGCAGTTCGAGGGGGGATACGCAGTATTTT.